Shown below are 30 T cell receptor beta chains from a single sample sequenced in a study of blood T cells in healthy people across ages. Sample-barcoded 5' priming and a J-beta primer mix drove a second PCR of about 6 to 11 cycles. TCRdb analysed the 5' RACE reads with MiXCR anew, one entry per CDR3 protein. The data show approximately 800,000 distinct CDR3 sequences, about 45% seen once. The sample consisted of blood. These receptors all come from a man older than 75 in good health.

The rearrangement joins TRBV7-2 to TRBJ2-1; 7 bases line up with TRBD2. Trimming took 10 bases from V and 0 from J; bases not matched to a gene: 15. CDR3 size: 17 residues. Germline CDR1 SGHTA, CDR2 FQGNSA. The CDR3 coding sequence is TGTGCCACCAGTATCGGGGGAGGCGGGAGCTCCTACAATGAGCAGTTCTTC. This gives the protein CATSIGGGGSSYNEQFF.

In this sample, this clonotype turned up many times. The chain joins TRBV9 to TRBJ2-2; 8 bases align to TRBD2. Trimming took 4 bases from V and 2 from J; bases not matched to a gene: 7. In germline, CDR1 is SGDLS, CDR2 YYNGEE. This CDR3 contains 16 residues. As DNA, the CDR3 is TGTGCCAGCAGCCCCCCAGCGGGAGTAAACACCGGGGAGCTGTTTTTT. As protein: CASSPPAGVNTGELFF.

This clonotype was seen ten or more times. The chain recombines TRBV12-3 or TRBV12-4 with TRBJ1-2; TRBD1 matches 10 bases. The CDR3 is 15 residues long. Trimming at V came to 5 bases and at J to 4 bases, leaving 7 bases not matched to a gene. CDR3 DNA: TGTGCCAGCAGTCCCGGGACAGGGGACATCTATGGCTACACCTTC. Its translation is CASSPGTGDIYGYTF.

The chain recombines TRBV4-2 with TRBJ2-1; D gene uncertain. The CDR3 loop spans 12 amino acids. Germline loops: CDR1 LGHNA, CDR2 YNFKEQ. The ends were cut back, 3 bases at V and 7 bases at J, with 7 bases in the middle. CDR3 coding DNA: TGTGCCAGCAGCCAGGCCCGGAATGAGCAGTTCTTC. It specifies CASSQARNEQFF.

V gene TRBV2 combines with J gene TRBJ2-1, with 8 positions matching TRBD2. The CDR3 loop spans 16 amino acids. V was clipped by 5 bases and J by 10 bases; unmatched bases: 16. In germline, CDR1 is SNHLY, CDR2 FYNNEI. The CDR3 bases are TGTGCCAGCAGTTCCCCGGGACTAGTCCTCAATAGCGAGCAGTTCTTC. It encodes CASSSPGLVLNSEQFF.

V is TRBV19 and J is TRBJ2-7; 7 bases match TRBD1. This CDR3 has 17 amino acids. Germline V gives CDR1 LNHDA, CDR2 SQIVND (reference sequence). With 1 base clipped from V and 0 bases from J, the junction kept 9 bases outside the gene matches. The CDR3 nucleotides are TGTGCCAGTAGTATAGTAGGCCGGGGACAGATCTCCTACGAGCAGTACTTC. Translating gives CASSIVGRGQISYEQYF. The whole variable domain, remainder taken from reference TRBV19 and TRBJ2-7, is DGGITQSPKYLFRKEGQNVTLSCEQNLNHDAMYWYRQDPGQGLRLIYYSQIVNDFQKGDIAEGYSVSREKKESFPLTVTSAQKNPTAFYLCASSIVGRGQISYEQYFGPGTRLTVT.

The V call is TRBV18, the J call TRBJ2-7, with 9 bases that match TRBD1. Germline V gene sequence: CDR1 KGHSH, CDR2 LQKENI. The CDR3 runs 15 residues. For the CDR3, the DNA is TGTGGGAGCCCACACCCGGGGACAGGGCGCTTCGAGCAGTACTTC. Protein product: CGSPHPGTGRFEQYF.

The chain employs TRBV6-1 and TRBJ2-7, with 9 bases lining up with TRBD2. The length of the CDR3 is 15 residues. Looked up from germline, CDR1 is MNHNS and CDR2 is SASEGT. The J segment lost 3 bases and the V segment lost 4 bases, leaving 7 bases of the junction unmatched. CDR3 sequence (DNA): TGTGCCAGCAGTGGTCGCCGAGCGGGAGGCTACGAGCAGTACTTC. It specifies CASSGRRAGGYEQYF.

This clonotype occurred a few times. This chain links TRBV18 with TRBJ2-5; TRBD2 matches 7 bases. Germline assignment: CDR1 KGHSH and CDR2 LQKENI. Trimming cost V 2 bases and J 11 bases; bases outside gene matches: 17. This CDR3 region has 16 residues. CDR3 sequence (DNA): TGTGCCAGCTCACCAGGGGATACTAGCGAGAGCAATGAGCAGTACTTC. The encoded protein is CASSPGDTSESNEQYF.

The chain is built from TRBV20-1 and TRBJ2-4, with a possible D match to TRBD1 (5 bases). Germline V gives CDR1 DFQATT, CDR2 SNEGSKA (reference sequence). The CDR3 extends over 11 amino acids. V lost 2 bases, J lost 13 bases, and 12 bases lay in between. The CDR3 here is CSARLQAEQYF. The CDR3 DNA follows: TGCAGTGCTAGACTACAGGCTGAGCAGTACTTC.

The chain combines TRBV25-1 with TRBJ2-7, with 12 bases that match TRBD2. Germline loops: CDR1 MGHDK, CDR2 SYGVNS. The CDR3 contains 15 residues. V gave up 4 bases and J gave up 4 bases; unmatched junction bases: 5. Here the CDR3 reads CASSGRLAGDYEQYF. CDR3 bases: TGTGCCAGCAGTGGGAGACTAGCGGGAGATTACGAGCAGTACTTC.

This clonotype showed up just a few times. The chain recombines TRBV5-1 with TRBJ2-5, with TRBD1 matching 10 bases. The CDR3 length is 14 residues. J was trimmed by 0 bases and V by 7 bases; bases with no gene match: 3. Germline V gene data show CDR1 as SGHRS and CDR2 as YFSETQ. In nucleotides, the CDR3 is TGCGCCAGCGGACAGGGGGACCACCAAGAGACCCAGTACTTC. It yields the protein CASGQGDHQETQYF. Filled out from reference TRBV5-1 and TRBJ2-5, the complete variable domain reads KAGVTQTPRYLIKTRGQQVTLSCSPISGHRSVSWYQQTPGQGLQFLFEYFSETQRNKGNFPGRFSGRQFSNSRSEMNVSTLELGDSALYLCASGQGDHQETQYFGPGTRLLVL.

This clonotype has more than one count but fewer than ten. This rearrangement joins TRBV24-1 to TRBJ2-1; 12 bases are a match to TRBD2. The CDR3 sequence is 19 residues long. V trimming: 3 bases; J trimming: 1 base; junction bases outside the gene matches: 9. Germline loops: CDR1 KGHDR, CDR2 SFDVKD. This CDR3 is CATSDALGLAGFSYNEQFF. The CDR3 bases are TGTGCCACCAGTGATGCCCTAGGACTAGCGGGATTTTCCTACAATGAGCAGTTCTTC.

This clonotype showed up just a few times. The J gene is TRBJ2-4, the V gene TRBV28; D is possibly TRBD2 (5 bases). The CDR3 length is 16 residues. V dropped 5 bases and J dropped 0 bases, with 14 bases sitting between them. In germline, CDR1 is MDHEN, CDR2 SYDVKM. The chain's CDR3 is CASSLSRGLAKNIQYF. The CDR3 DNA sequence: TGTGCCAGCAGTCTCTCCCGGGGTCTAGCCAAAAACATTCAGTACTTC.

The V call is TRBV30, the J call TRBJ2-5; D is uncertain. Germline V lookup: CDR1 GTSNPN, CDR2 SVGIG (reference sequence). The CDR3 has 11 amino acids. V was pared by 5 bases and J by 4 bases, with 8 bases between. CDR3: CAWRRAETQYF. CDR3 DNA: TGTGCCTGGCGGAGAGCAGAGACCCAGTACTTC.

V gene TRBV10-2 combines with J gene TRBJ2-5, with D possibly TRBD2 on 6 matching bases. Germline lookup yields CDR1 WSHSY and CDR2 SAAADI. The CDR3 contains 15 residues. V lost 0 bases, J lost 11 bases, and 19 bases lay in between. CDR3 residues: CASSESSLANNEQYF. The DNA for the CDR3 is TGCGCCAGCAGTGAGTCATCACTAGCTAACAATGAGCAGTACTTC.

This clonotype was seen more than once but under ten times. The J gene is TRBJ2-5, the V gene TRBV4-1, with D uncertain. Germline V gene sequence: CDR1 MGHRA, CDR2 YSYEKL. The CDR3 loop spans 13 amino acids. V lost 5 bases and J 2 bases, leaving 9 bases between the germline ends. CDR3 DNA sequence: TGCGCCAGCAGCGGTGGACCTCAAGAGACCCAGTACTTC. Translation: CASSGGPQETQYF.

In its sample, this clonotype was seen a few times. CDR3 loop: CASSLTGAFSYNEQYF. Written as DNA, the CDR3 is TGTGCCAGCAGCCTCACGGGAGCTTTTTCCTACAATGAGCAGTACTTC. This chain links TRBV7-2 with TRBJ2-1; a weak D match, TRBD2 (6 bases). With the DNA end fitting TRBJ2-7 better, the J assignment may be wrong. The CDR3 has 16 residues. Germline-derived CDR1 and CDR2 are SGHTA and FQGNSA.

The chain combines TRBV29-1 with TRBJ2-3, with 9 bases fitting TRBD1. V lost 1 base to trimming and J lost 6 bases; unmatched junction nucleotides: 5. CDR1 and CDR2 (germline): SQVTM, ANQGSEA. This CDR3 is 14 amino acids long. CDR3 region: CSVEGRTGADTQYF. CDR3 coding DNA: TGCAGCGTTGAAGGAAGGACAGGGGCCGATACGCAGTATTTT.

The chain carries TRBV20-1 and TRBJ1-4, with a possible D match to TRBD1 (6 bases). Trimming shortened V by 6 bases and J by 2 bases, and 13 bases separated the two germline ends. The CDR3 runs to 14 residues. Per the germline V gene, CDR1 is DFQATT and CDR2 is SNEGSKA (reference sequence). The chain's CDR3 is CSAQQGPTNEKLFF. The DNA for the CDR3 is TGCAGTGCACAACAGGGACCGACTAATGAAAAACTGTTTTTT.

The V gene is TRBV29-1, the J gene TRBJ2-5; D is possibly TRBD1 (5 bases). Germline V CDR1 and CDR2: SQVTM, ANQGSEA. The CDR3 contains 13 residues. V was shortened by 3 bases and J by 4 bases, with 12 bases between the two germline ends. The CDR3 protein is CSVDVKGIETQYF. The DNA for the CDR3 is TGCAGCGTTGACGTGAAGGGGATAGAGACCCAGTACTTC.

The V gene is TRBV20-1, the J gene TRBJ2-5; perhaps TRBD1 as D (6 bases). The CDR3 is 13 amino acids. Trimming cost V 6 bases and J 1 base, with 12 bases left between them. Germline lookup yields CDR1 DFQATT and CDR2 SNEGSKA (reference sequence). DNA of the CDR3: TGCAGTGCCTTCGGACAGCCCCAAGAGACCCAGTACTTC. Its protein is CSAFGQPQETQYF.

This clonotype was found a few times. This chain uses TRBV7-2 with TRBJ1-5, with a possible D match to TRBD1 (6 bases). CDR3 length: 15 residues. V shed 1 base and J shed 5 bases, with 12 bases lying between them. Germline V gives CDR1 SGHTA, CDR2 FQGNSA. The CDR3 sequence: CASSLETGRHQPQHF. As DNA, the CDR3 is TGTGCCAGCAGCTTAGAGACAGGCAGGCATCAGCCCCAGCATTTT.

J is TRBJ1-4 and V is TRBV4-3; the D gene is possibly TRBD1 (5 bases). From germline, CDR1 is LGHNA and CDR2 YSLEER. V gave up 4 bases and J gave up 2 bases, with 8 bases separating them. This CDR3 has 14 amino acids. The chain's CDR3 is CASSPGWTNEKLFF. In nucleotides, the CDR3 is TGCGCCAGCAGCCCAGGGTGGACTAATGAAAAACTGTTTTTT.

Comments on this clonotype: The junction shows a germline mismatch at one end, possibly a read error. V usage is TRBV2 and J usage is TRBJ2-3; D gene uncertain. The CDR3 spans 14 residues. Germline V gene sequence: CDR1 SNHLY, CDR2 FYNNEI. The chain's CDR3 is CASSDRVFTDAQYF. The DNA for the CDR3 is TGTGCCAGCAGTGATAGGGTGTTCACAGATGCGCAGTATTTT.

Comments on this clonotype: One base away lies a much larger clone, so this may be a sequencing read error. J is TRBJ1-5 and V is TRBV12-3 or TRBV12-4; D is perhaps TRBD1 (6 bases). The CDR3 spans 14 residues. DNA of the CDR3: TGTGCCAACAGTCAGGGGAGGGGCAATCAGCCCCAGCATTTT. Translating it yields CANSQGRGNQPQHF.

This clonotype was detected many times. This chain connects TRBV7-9 to TRBJ2-3; D not certain. Germline values: CDR1 SEHNR, CDR2 FQNEAQ (reference sequence). Trimming took 1 base from V and 2 from J, leaving 13 bases between them. The CDR3 length is 16 residues. CDR3 sequence reads: CASSLGRYDSTDTQYF. The CDR3 nucleotides are TGTGCCAGCAGCTTAGGTCGTTACGACTCCACAGATACGCAGTATTTT.

The V call is TRBV2, the J call TRBJ2-7, with D maybe TRBD1 (5 bases). Trimming shortened V by 6 bases and J by 1 base, and 10 bases separated the two germline ends. Germline CDR1 SNHLY, CDR2 FYNNEI. CDR3 length: 13 amino acids. CDR3 nucleotide sequence: TGTGCCAGCAGACTCAGACAGTCCTACGAGCAGTACTTC. Translation: CASRLRQSYEQYF.

This clonotype was counted only a few times. As DNA, the CDR3 is TGCGCCAGCAGCTATTCGGCCGGGGCCTACAATGAGCAGTTCTTC. This encodes CASSYSAGAYNEQFF. The V call is TRBV4-1, the J call TRBJ2-1; the D gene is possibly TRBD2 (5 bases). CDR1 and CDR2 from the germline V gene are MGHRA and YSYEKL. V lost 5 bases, J lost 2 bases, and 13 bases lay in between. The CDR3 totals 15 residues.

This sequence joins TRBV24-1 and TRBJ2-5; no clear D gene. The germline CDR1 and CDR2 sequences are KGHDR and SFDVKD. The CDR3 is made up of 16 amino acids. Trimming cost V 4 bases and J 3 bases, with 17 bases left between them. The DNA of the CDR3 is TGTGCCACCAGTGACTCAACCCAGCATGGGAAAGAGACCCAGTACTTC. It is translated as CATSDSTQHGKETQYF.